The rows below give T cell receptor beta chains drawn from one sample of a study of T cells in Graves' hyperthyroidism and ophthalmopathy. Each CDR3 protein is one row after TCRdb ran MiXCR on the multiplex PCR reads. The sample yields some 690,000 distinct CDR3 sequences, 15% to 20% seen once. Sequenced: blood. The receptors originated from a man aged 50-59 years with Graves' hyperthyroidism. CDR3s leave out the opening cysteine and the closing phenylalanine or tryptophan. Each record gives: V gene, CDR3 length, J gene, CDR3 protein.

TRBV2	12	TRBJ2-4	ASSEKWLKNIQY
TRBV28	13	TRBJ1-1	ASSQGPLMAPEAF
TRBV30	12	TRBJ1-1	AWSVSPLNTEAF
TRBV7-2	12	TRBJ2-5	ASSRLGEEETQY
TRBV7-9	14	TRBJ1-6	ASNNLQGILGSPLH
TRBV19	12	TRBJ2-2	ASRLQGNTGELF
TRBV7-6	13	TRBJ1-1	ASSYSDSLGTEAF
TRBV5-1	10	TRBJ2-7	ASSLRASEQY
TRBV10-3	11	TRBJ2-3	AIEAGAGDTQY
TRBV15	13	TRBJ2-5	ATSVYRGSGETQY
TRBV3-1	14	TRBJ2-2	ASSDGLAGGTGELF
TRBV10-3	10	TRBJ1-1	AISEGSSGAF
TRBV18	12	TRBJ2-7	ASSPGDRVYEQY
TRBV30	14	TRBJ2-7	AWRPFLAQGLYEQY
TRBV6-8	13	TRBJ2-7	ASTPVGTGVHEQY
TRBV12-3/TRBV12-4	13	TRBJ2-7	ASTTLLSGLNEQY
TRBV27	13	TRBJ2-7	ASSDLAGASYEQY
TRBV5-6	11	TRBJ2-1	ASSLTSFYEQF
TRBV2	12	TRBJ2-7	ASSELTGRYEQY
TRBV19	13	TRBJ2-4	ASRPSGKAKNIQY
TRBV29-1	10	TRBJ1-4	SVLGGDEKLF
TRBV7-2	12	TRBJ1-5	ASSLGQANQPQH
TRBV11-2	15	TRBJ2-7	ASSLEPDRDPSYEQY
TRBV28	12	TRBJ1-5	ATTVLEFNQPQH
TRBV27	12	TRBJ2-1	ASSLGAKGNEQF
TRBV28	11	TRBJ1-4	ASIRGLSEKLF
TRBV7-2	14	TRBJ1-1	ASRPRAERYNTEAF
TRBV12-3/TRBV12-4	11	TRBJ2-2	ASSFRDTGELF
TRBV6-2/TRBV6-3	12	TRBJ2-7	ASSSGFRSYEQY
TRBV24-1	13	TRBJ2-1	ATSDYGQGAGEQF
TRBV5-1	15	TRBJ2-3	ASSLAKTSGLTDMQY
TRBV30	14	TRBJ2-7	AWSVRTSGSLNEQY
TRBV30	12	TRBJ1-1	ACGQAYMNTEAF
TRBV25-1	13	TRBJ1-3	ASSEVTLSGNTIY
TRBV18	14	TRBJ2-3	ASSPDPNHPTDTQY
TRBV24-1	16	TRBJ2-1	ATSDFGLDQPSYNEQF
TRBV19	11	TRBJ1-4	ASSRQENEKLF
TRBV9	13	TRBJ2-5	ASSVGASGRETQY
TRBV5-1	12	TRBJ2-2	ASSFNTNTGELF
TRBV28	15	TRBJ2-2	ASRGDRGLSNTGELF
TRBV11-2	13	TRBJ2-3	ASSSGTSGIDTQY
TRBV24-1	12	TRBJ1-2	ATSDGDRAYGYT
TRBV28	18	TRBJ2-5	ASSHGWIKPGQGGQETQY
TRBV9	11	TRBJ2-3	ASTDRGRDTQY
TRBV24-1	11	TRBJ2-3	ATSGVGADTQY
TRBV11-2	14	TRBJ2-7	ASSLNRAGSSYEQY
TRBV11-1	10	TRBJ2-3	ASSVRTDTQY
TRBV29-1	12	TRBJ2-7	SAQGAGVGLEQY
TRBV28	14	TRBJ2-5	ASRGTSGSWKETQY
TRBV5-1	11	TRBJ2-7	ASSSDRGYEQY
TRBV5-1	12	TRBJ2-5	ASSSDSWDGTQY
TRBV27	17	TRBJ1-4	ASSLTGTGADATNEKLF
TRBV18	13	TRBJ2-2	ASSPRTANTGELF
TRBV2	12	TRBJ2-7	AGRKTASSYEQY
TRBV3-1	13	TRBJ1-3	ASSRRGTGGNTIY
TRBV4-1	14	TRBJ2-3	ASSPGGTGEADTQY
TRBV5-1	14	TRBJ2-1	ASSLEASGSWDEQF